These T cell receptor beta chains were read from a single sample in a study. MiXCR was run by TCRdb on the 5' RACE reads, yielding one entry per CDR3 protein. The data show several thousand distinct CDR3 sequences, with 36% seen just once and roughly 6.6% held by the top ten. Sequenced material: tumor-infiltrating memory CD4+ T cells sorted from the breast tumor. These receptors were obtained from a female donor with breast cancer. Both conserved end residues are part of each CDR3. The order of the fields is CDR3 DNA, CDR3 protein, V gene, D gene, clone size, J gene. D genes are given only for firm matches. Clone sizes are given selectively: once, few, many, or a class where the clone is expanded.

cdr3_nt: TGTGCCAGCAGCCTTCGACCGGGCTCTAGGGCCAACGTCCTGACTTTC
cdr3_aa: CASSLRPGSRANVLTF
v_call: TRBV6-5
d_call: .
clone_size: .
j_call: TRBJ2-6

cdr3_nt: TGTGCCAGCAGCTTAGTCCGACTAGCGGGAGGATCGGTGCACATTCAGTACTTC
cdr3_aa: CASSLVRLAGGSVHIQYF
v_call: TRBV7-2
d_call: TRBD2
clone_size: many
j_call: TRBJ2-4

cdr3_nt: TGTGCCAGCAGCCAGAGCTCCTACGAGCAGTACTTC
cdr3_aa: CASSQSSYEQYF
v_call: TRBV7-2
d_call: .
clone_size: medium-sized
j_call: TRBJ2-7

cdr3_nt: TGTGCCAGCAGTTACTCGATAACAGGGCAGTCTGGGGAGCTGTTTTTT
cdr3_aa: CASSYSITGQSGELFF
v_call: TRBV6-5
d_call: .
clone_size: .
j_call: TRBJ2-2

cdr3_nt: TGTGCCATCAGTGGGAAGGCGGGGGTGGGGAAGGAGCAGTTCTTC
cdr3_aa: CAISGKAGVGKEQFF
v_call: TRBV10-3
d_call: TRBD2
clone_size: .
j_call: TRBJ2-1

cdr3_nt: TGTGCCAGCAGCTCCCGAACAGATACGCAGTATTTT
cdr3_aa: CASSSRTDTQYF
v_call: TRBV5-6
d_call: .
clone_size: many
j_call: TRBJ2-3

cdr3_nt: TGCGCCAGCTCCCGACTTGGCGGGACAGATAACACTGAAGCTTTCTTT
cdr3_aa: CASSRLGGTDNTEAFF
v_call: TRBV5-1
d_call: TRBD1
clone_size: medium-sized
j_call: TRBJ1-1

cdr3_nt: TGCGCCAGCAGCTTGGGGCTAAACCCCACCTACGAGCAGTACTTC
cdr3_aa: CASSLGLNPTYEQYF
v_call: TRBV5-1
d_call: .
clone_size: few
j_call: TRBJ2-7

cdr3_nt: TGTGCCAGCAGCCCGAGGACAGGGGGTCCGAACACCGGGGAGCTGTTTTTT
cdr3_aa: CASSPRTGGPNTGELFF
v_call: TRBV7-9
d_call: TRBD1
clone_size: few
j_call: TRBJ2-2

cdr3_nt: TGTGCCAGCAGCGTAGAGACGGGGGATACGCAGTATTTT
cdr3_aa: CASSVETGDTQYF
v_call: TRBV9
d_call: .
clone_size: .
j_call: TRBJ2-3

cdr3_nt: TGCGCCAGCAACGAACCGAACAGCGGGGAGCTGTTTTTT
cdr3_aa: CASNEPNSGELFF
v_call: TRBV5-1
d_call: .
clone_size: medium-sized
j_call: TRBJ2-2

cdr3_nt: TGTGCCAGCACCGCAAGACTGAACACCGGGGAGCTGTTTTTT
cdr3_aa: CASTARLNTGELFF
v_call: TRBV11-2
d_call: .
clone_size: many
j_call: TRBJ2-2

cdr3_nt: TGTGCCAGCAGCCGGGGACTACCGTACAATGAGCAGTTCTTC
cdr3_aa: CASSRGLPYNEQFF
v_call: TRBV9
d_call: TRBD2
clone_size: .
j_call: TRBJ2-1

cdr3_nt: TGTGCCAGCAGCTTAATGGCGGGGCCCTACGAGCAGTACTTC
cdr3_aa: CASSLMAGPYEQYF
v_call: TRBV7-9
d_call: .
clone_size: medium-sized
j_call: TRBJ2-7

cdr3_nt: TGTGCCAGCAGCCCCCGGCCTTTAAGCACAGATACGCAGTATTTT
cdr3_aa: CASSPRPLSTDTQYF
v_call: TRBV3-1
d_call: .
clone_size: .
j_call: TRBJ2-3

cdr3_nt: TGTGCCAGCAGCTTAGAGGGTGGGGCATATTTGGCTAACTATGGCTACACCTTC
cdr3_aa: CASSLEGGAYLANYGYTF
v_call: TRBV7-8
d_call: .
clone_size: medium-sized
j_call: TRBJ1-2

cdr3_nt: TGCAGTGCCCACTACGGGACCGGTGGAGATACGCAGTATTTT
cdr3_aa: CSAHYGTGGDTQYF
v_call: TRBV20-1
d_call: .
clone_size: .
j_call: TRBJ2-3

cdr3_nt: TGTGCCAGTTACAGCGGGAGACTTAGCAACGAGCAGTACTTC
cdr3_aa: CASYSGRLSNEQYF
v_call: TRBV6-5
d_call: TRBD2
clone_size: .
j_call: TRBJ2-7

cdr3_nt: TGCGCCAGCAGCCAAAACCAGGCTGAAAAACTGTTTTTT
cdr3_aa: CASSQNQAEKLFF
v_call: TRBV4-1
d_call: .
clone_size: medium-sized
j_call: TRBJ1-4

cdr3_nt: TGCAGCGTTGCGGGGGGGGGAGACGAGCAGTACTTC
cdr3_aa: CSVAGGGDEQYF
v_call: TRBV29-1
d_call: TRBD2
clone_size: .
j_call: TRBJ2-7

cdr3_nt: TGCAGTGCTATCGGAATCTCCTACAATGAGCAGTTCTTC
cdr3_aa: CSAIGISYNEQFF
v_call: TRBV20-1
d_call: .
clone_size: .
j_call: TRBJ2-1

cdr3_nt: TGTGCCAGCAGCTGGACCGGGACAGATCAAGAGACCCAGTACTTC
cdr3_aa: CASSWTGTDQETQYF
v_call: TRBV5-5
d_call: TRBD1
clone_size: large
j_call: TRBJ2-5

cdr3_nt: TGCGCCAGCAGGGGGGACACCCTTACCCCCCACTTT
cdr3_aa: CASRGDTLTPHF
v_call: TRBV10-2
d_call: .
clone_size: few
j_call: TRBJ1-6

cdr3_nt: TGCAGTGCCGACCCGGTTGATCTAGCGGGGGGGACCGGGGAGCTGTTTTTT
cdr3_aa: CSADPVDLAGGTGELFF
v_call: TRBV20-1
d_call: TRBD2
clone_size: medium-sized
j_call: TRBJ2-2

cdr3_nt: TGCAGTGCTAACCGGGACAGGGGTGCCGAGCAGTACTTC
cdr3_aa: CSANRDRGAEQYF
v_call: TRBV20-1
d_call: TRBD1
clone_size: few
j_call: TRBJ2-7

cdr3_nt: TGTGCCAGCAGTGCGGGACTGACTGAAGCTTCCTTT
cdr3_aa: CASSAGLTEASF
v_call: TRBV12-3/TRBV12-4
d_call: .
clone_size: .
j_call: TRBJ1-1

cdr3_nt: TGCGCCAGCAAGAGAGGAGGGGCCTCCACAGATACGCAGTATTTT
cdr3_aa: CASKRGGASTDTQYF
v_call: TRBV5-1
d_call: .
clone_size: many
j_call: TRBJ2-3

cdr3_nt: TGTGCCAGCAGTGGGGGGGTCAATGAGCAGTTCTTC
cdr3_aa: CASSGGVNEQFF
v_call: TRBV6-1
d_call: .
clone_size: many
j_call: TRBJ2-1

cdr3_nt: TGTGCCAGCAGTTACTCGATTGCCGCCCAAGAGACCCAGTACTTC
cdr3_aa: CASSYSIAAQETQYF
v_call: TRBV6-2/TRBV6-3
d_call: .
clone_size: .
j_call: TRBJ2-5

cdr3_nt: TGCAGTGCCACCTCAACACCAGAACTTTACGAGCAGTACTTC
cdr3_aa: CSATSTPELYEQYF
v_call: TRBV20-1
d_call: .
clone_size: many
j_call: TRBJ2-7

cdr3_nt: TGCGCCAGCAGCCAAGCCCCTAGCGGGAGTATAGGGGGGCTGTTTTTT
cdr3_aa: CASSQAPSGSIGGLFF
v_call: TRBV4-3
d_call: TRBD2
clone_size: .
j_call: TRBJ2-2

cdr3_nt: TGTGCCAGCAGCTTAGATCGGGGGACAGGGTCGGGCTACACCTTC
cdr3_aa: CASSLDRGTGSGYTF
v_call: TRBV11-2
d_call: TRBD1
clone_size: .
j_call: TRBJ1-2

cdr3_nt: TGTGCCAGCAGCCGGGACAGGGGGTCCCATCAGCCCCAGCATTTT
cdr3_aa: CASSRDRGSHQPQHF
v_call: TRBV7-2
d_call: TRBD1
clone_size: .
j_call: TRBJ1-5

cdr3_nt: TGCGCCAGCAGCTGGTCGACAGGGTCGCTCGCCTTTGGTCAAGAGACCCAGTACTTC
cdr3_aa: CASSWSTGSLAFGQETQYF
v_call: TRBV5-1
d_call: TRBD1
clone_size: .
j_call: TRBJ2-5

cdr3_nt: TGCGCCAGCAGCCGACCAGGGACTAGCGCCACCTACAATGAGCAGTTCTTC
cdr3_aa: CASSRPGTSATYNEQFF
v_call: TRBV5-1
d_call: TRBD2
clone_size: once
j_call: TRBJ2-1

cdr3_nt: TGTGCCAGCAGCTTAGGGGGCGTGGACCCGGCACCCCTCCACTTT
cdr3_aa: CASSLGGVDPAPLHF
v_call: TRBV7-2
d_call: .
clone_size: medium-sized
j_call: TRBJ1-6

cdr3_nt: TGTGCCAGCTCACCACAACTGCTGCAAGAGACCCAGTACTTC
cdr3_aa: CASSPQLLQETQYF
v_call: TRBV18
d_call: .
clone_size: .
j_call: TRBJ2-5

cdr3_nt: TGCAATGCTAGAACGGGAGGGCGCGAGCAGTACTTC
cdr3_aa: CNARTGGREQYF
v_call: TRBV20-1
d_call: TRBD2
clone_size: medium-sized
j_call: TRBJ2-7

cdr3_nt: TGTGCCAGCAGCTTCATGACAGGGGGCTATTCCGGGGAGCTGTTTTTT
cdr3_aa: CASSFMTGGYSGELFF
v_call: TRBV12-3/TRBV12-4
d_call: TRBD1
clone_size: few
j_call: TRBJ2-2

cdr3_nt: TGTGCCAGCAGCCCCAAGGTCATAGCGGGGTGGTCTTACGAGCAGTACTTC
cdr3_aa: CASSPKVIAGWSYEQYF
v_call: TRBV3-1
d_call: TRBD2
clone_size: medium-sized
j_call: TRBJ2-7

cdr3_nt: TGCAGTGCTCCCAGCGGGAGGGCATACGAGCAGTACTTC
cdr3_aa: CSAPSGRAYEQYF
v_call: TRBV20-1
d_call: TRBD2
clone_size: medium-sized
j_call: TRBJ2-7

cdr3_nt: TGCGCCAGCAACCCCAGACAGCGTGTGGGTGGCTACACCTTC
cdr3_aa: CASNPRQRVGGYTF
v_call: TRBV4-1
d_call: .
clone_size: .
j_call: TRBJ1-2

cdr3_nt: TGCGCCAGCAGCCGAACCCAAGGTTGGTTATCTTCTGGCTACACCTTC
cdr3_aa: CASSRTQGWLSSGYTF
v_call: TRBV4-1
d_call: .
clone_size: many
j_call: TRBJ1-2

cdr3_nt: TGCGCCAGCAGCTTGGTTTTAGCGGGAGATGGTGAGACCCAGTACTTC
cdr3_aa: CASSLVLAGDGETQYF
v_call: TRBV5-1
d_call: TRBD2
clone_size: .
j_call: TRBJ2-5

cdr3_nt: TGTGCCAGCAGCTTTGGACTAGCGGGAGCGAAAGAGACCCAGTACTTC
cdr3_aa: CASSFGLAGAKETQYF
v_call: TRBV7-6
d_call: TRBD2
clone_size: .
j_call: TRBJ2-5

cdr3_nt: TGTGCCAGCAGTCCCGGGACAGGGCTAACCGGGGAGCTGTTTTTT
cdr3_aa: CASSPGTGLTGELFF
v_call: TRBV7-2
d_call: TRBD1
clone_size: .
j_call: TRBJ2-2

cdr3_nt: TGTGCCAGCAGCTTAGGTTCCAATCAAGAGACCCAGTACTTC
cdr3_aa: CASSLGSNQETQYF
v_call: TRBV7-9
d_call: .
clone_size: few
j_call: TRBJ2-5

cdr3_nt: TGCAGTGCAACGTCTTCCGGGACTGCGGGCTACGGGCAGTACTTC
cdr3_aa: CSATSSGTAGYGQYF
v_call: TRBV20-1
d_call: .
clone_size: medium-sized
j_call: TRBJ2-7

cdr3_nt: TGTGCCAGCACCCGATGGGGGAGCAGAATTAACGAGCAGTACTTC
cdr3_aa: CASTRWGSRINEQYF
v_call: TRBV12-3/TRBV12-4
d_call: .
clone_size: .
j_call: TRBJ2-7

cdr3_nt: TGCGCCAGCAGCTTGGGTCACTCTCGGGCCAACGTCCAGACTTTC
cdr3_aa: CASSLGHSRANVQTF
v_call: TRBV5-1
d_call: .
clone_size: few
j_call: TRBJ2-6

cdr3_nt: TGTGCCAGCAGCAGACAGGGGGCAGGGACTGAAGCTTTCTTT
cdr3_aa: CASSRQGAGTEAFF
v_call: TRBV6-5
d_call: TRBD1
clone_size: medium-sized
j_call: TRBJ1-1

cdr3_nt: TGCAGTGCTAGAGATACACTTAACTATGGCTACACCTTC
cdr3_aa: CSARDTLNYGYTF
v_call: TRBV20-1
d_call: .
clone_size: medium-sized
j_call: TRBJ1-2